Reported below is one TCR beta chain. This clonotype was seen at least ten times. Its target antigen remains unknown. No base quality information exists; no much larger clone differs at one position. The record originates from a study of T-cell reconstitution after alpha-beta-depleted transplantation in children listed by TCRdb under 2016. Study-level background: T-cell immune reconstitution after TCRalphabeta/CD19-depleted allogeneic hematopoietic cell transplantation in children was quantitatively tracked in the study by means of TCR repertoire profiling. Beyond this particular receptor, the publication reports: The high TCRbeta diversity at day 60 in some patients was ascribed to recipient T cells and intrathymic progenitors that had survived conditioning. The frequencies of hyperexpanded clones fell over the following months, and after one year, T-cell counts and TCRbeta diversity were mostly attributed to newly produced T cells. The apparently early alphabetaT-cell count recovery about two months after transplant was reportedly dependent on only several hundred rapidly expanded clones derived from non-depleted graft cells.

The CDR1 and CDR2 encoded by the germline V gene are MGHDK and SYGVNS. V loses 4 bases at its end and J loses 6 bases; junction bases beyond the gene matches: 5. The CDR3 has 15 amino acids, counting the end cysteine and phenylalanine. Just CDR3 DNA is preserved here, 45 bases in frame from base 1. Receptors were amplified or captured by PCR. Sequencing was performed on an Illumina HiSeq 2500. Molecular barcoding was employed in the preparation of TCR libraries, with unique molecular identifiers being used to normalize TCRbeta repertoire quantification. TCRdb cleaned the public reads at Q25 with fastp, built clones with MiXCR and kept in-frame beta chains. Each entry merges the rows of one CDR3 protein and shows their most common DNA and genes. For this sample the table gives 100,000 to 120,000 distinct CDR3 sequences, of which approximately 6.4% were detected only once. The ten largest clones take up approximately 25% of the sample.

The meaning of the sample's treatment or condition label: allogeneic hematopoietic cell transplantation with graft depleted of TCRalphabeta T cells and CD19 B cells. The children who served as transplant recipients had been given grafts of TCRalphabeta/CD19-depleted allogeneic hematopoietic cells. Sequenced here: PBMCs, mostly from graft donor cells, sampled 360 days after TCRalphabeta/CD19-depleted stem cell transplant. The V and J segments used are TRBV25-1 and TRBJ2-2, and TRBD2 aligns with 10 junction nucleotides. The TCR was taken from a male patient between 2 and 15 years old who had a stem cell transplant for acute lymphoblastic leukemia, so the T cells may come from the graft donor. The DNA sequence is given as TGTGCCAGCAGTGCCCCGGGACTAGCGTCCGGGGAGCTGTTTTTT. This gives the protein CASSAPGLASGELFF.